The entry below gives a single TCR beta chain sequence along with its context. Clones were sequenced by immunoSEQ multiplex PCR, and TCRdb holds only the in-frame ones, with some missing. The table shows about 160,000 clones, with about 80% occurring only once. These data are taken from a study of blood T cell repertoires in COVID-19. Across the whole study: PBMCs, B-cell-depleted T cells, or T cells provided the cDNA or gDNA that made up the material.

The CDR3 is made up of 17 amino acids. Germline V CDR1 and CDR2: SSHAT, FNYEAQ (reference sequence). Trimming at V came to 5 bases and at J to 3 bases, leaving 12 bases not matched to a gene. The gene calls are TRBV7-7 and TRBJ2-3, with 9 positions matching TRBD2. The TCR sequence derives from a woman of 80 years or more with acute or convalescent COVID-19. The sequenced material came from peripheral blood. The CDR3 sequence: CASSLSLPAGGTDTQYF. Written as DNA, the CDR3 is TGTGCCAGCAGCCTTTCCCTCCCGGCGGGAGGGACAGATACGCAGTATTTT.